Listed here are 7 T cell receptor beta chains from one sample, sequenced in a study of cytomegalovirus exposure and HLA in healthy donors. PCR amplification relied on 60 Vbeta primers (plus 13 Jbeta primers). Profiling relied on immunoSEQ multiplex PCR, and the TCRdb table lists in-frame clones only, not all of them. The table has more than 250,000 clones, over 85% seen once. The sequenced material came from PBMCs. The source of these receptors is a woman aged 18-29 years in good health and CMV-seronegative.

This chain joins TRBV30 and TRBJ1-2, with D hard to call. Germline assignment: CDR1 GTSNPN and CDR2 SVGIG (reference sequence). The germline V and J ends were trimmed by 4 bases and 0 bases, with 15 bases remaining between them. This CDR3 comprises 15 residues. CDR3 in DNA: TGTGCCTGGACCGGAGAGGTAGTCCCTAACTATGGCTACACCTTC. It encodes CAWTGEVVPNYGYTF.

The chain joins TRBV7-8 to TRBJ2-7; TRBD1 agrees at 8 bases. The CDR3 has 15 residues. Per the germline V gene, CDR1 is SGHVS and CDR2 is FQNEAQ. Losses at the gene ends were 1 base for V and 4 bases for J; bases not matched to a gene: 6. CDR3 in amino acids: CASSLGQGIWYEQYF. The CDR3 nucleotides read TGTGCCAGCAGCTTAGGACAGGGGATATGGTACGAGCAGTACTTC.

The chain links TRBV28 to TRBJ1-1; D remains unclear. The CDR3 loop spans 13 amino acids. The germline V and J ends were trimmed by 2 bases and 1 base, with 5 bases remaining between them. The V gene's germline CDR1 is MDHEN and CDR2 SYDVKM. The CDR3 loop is CASSLRGNTEAFF. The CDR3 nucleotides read TGTGCCAGCAGTTTAAGAGGGAACACTGAAGCTTTCTTT.

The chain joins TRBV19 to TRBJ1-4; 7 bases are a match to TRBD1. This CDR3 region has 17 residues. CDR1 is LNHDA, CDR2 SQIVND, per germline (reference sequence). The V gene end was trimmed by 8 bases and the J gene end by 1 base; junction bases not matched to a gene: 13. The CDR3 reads CASRDRVGAVTNEKLFF. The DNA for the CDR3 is TGTGCCAGTCGCGACAGGGTTGGCGCTGTAACTAATGAAAAACTGTTTTTT. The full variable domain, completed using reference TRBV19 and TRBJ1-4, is DGGITQSPKYLFRKEGQNVTLSCEQNLNHDAMYWYRQDPGQGLRLIYYSQIVNDFQKGDIAEGYSVSREKKESFPLTVTSAQKNPTAFYLCASRDRVGAVTNEKLFFGSGTQLSVL.

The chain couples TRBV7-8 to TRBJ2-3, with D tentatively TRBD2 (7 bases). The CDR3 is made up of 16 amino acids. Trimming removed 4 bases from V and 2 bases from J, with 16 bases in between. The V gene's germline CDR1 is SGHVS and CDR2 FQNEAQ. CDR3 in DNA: TGTGCCAGCAGCTCCCAACTGCGGGGGCCCACAGATACGCAGTATTTT. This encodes CASSSQLRGPTDTQYF.

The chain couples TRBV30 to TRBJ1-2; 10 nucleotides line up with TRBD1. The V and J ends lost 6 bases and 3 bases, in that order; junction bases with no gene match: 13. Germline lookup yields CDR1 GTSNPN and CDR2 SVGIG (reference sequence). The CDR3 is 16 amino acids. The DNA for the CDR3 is TGTGCCTGCGCCGGGACAGGGGTTGGATCGGACTATGGCTACACCTTC. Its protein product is CACAGTGVGSDYGYTF.

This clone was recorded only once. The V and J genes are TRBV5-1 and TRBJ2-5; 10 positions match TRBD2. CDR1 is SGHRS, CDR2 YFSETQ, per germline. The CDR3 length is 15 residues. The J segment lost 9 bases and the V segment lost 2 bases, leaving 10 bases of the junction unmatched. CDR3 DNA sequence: TGCGCCAGCAGCTTCCAAGCGGGGGGGCCGGCATCCCAGTACTTC. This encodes CASSFQAGGPASQYF.